The rows below give T cell receptor beta chains drawn from one sample of a study of Ad26.COV2.S vaccination and SARS-CoV-2 variants. The protocol was immunoSEQ multiplex PCR, while the TCRdb copy is restricted to in-frame clones and leaves out a portion. The repertoire has some 340,000 clones, approximately 86% of them found once; the top ten carry approximately 2.2%. The specimen comprised peripheral blood, sampled in a trial of Ad26.COV2.S vaccine versus placebo. The receptor set was obtained from a person aged 18-65 years who received the Ad26.COV2.S COVID-19 vaccine or a placebo. CDR3s include the opening cysteine and the closing phenylalanine or tryptophan.

j_call | v_call | cdr3_aa
TRBJ2-7 | TRBV7-2 | CASNNPGTSTFSYEQYF
TRBJ2-7 | TRBV6-5 | CAIRGASSYEQYF
TRBJ2-7 | TRBV6-5 | CASRSVGGSFHEQYF
TRBJ2-7 | TRBV9 | CASSVDSFYEQYF
TRBJ2-3 | TRBV30 | CAWSDKNTDTQYF
TRBJ2-7 | TRBV15 | CATSRSPGQGAYEQYF
TRBJ2-7 | TRBV5-4 | CASSLGLAGGTYEQYF
TRBJ2-3 | TRBV19 | CASSAQGADTQYF
TRBJ2-3 | TRBV28 | CASSPHSGETDTQYF
TRBJ1-3 | TRBV30 | CAWTLKGAGNTIYF
TRBJ1-6 | TRBV20-1 | CSASRGQGNSPLHF
TRBJ1-2 | TRBV10-3 | CAISQGAQSYGYTF
TRBJ2-7 | TRBV10-3 | CAISESEYYEQYF
TRBJ2-5 | TRBV24-1 | CATSARLSGGAVETQYF
TRBJ2-1 | TRBV30 | CAWSVVGWGEQFF